This T cell receptor beta chain emerged from a study of vaccination effects on CD4 cells after COVID-19 (dated by TCRdb to between 2021 and 2022). Some background on the complete study: Each participant received two doses of an mRNA SARS-CoV-2 vaccine, either BNT162b2 or mRNA-1273. In two convalescent patients, pre-vaccine samples were collected 16 days and one week ahead of the first dose, 142 and 148 days after COVID-19 diagnosis. SARS-CoV-2 spike-specific CD4+ TCR repertoires from before and after mRNA vaccination were compared in COVID-19 convalescent patients and in infection-naive vaccine recipients. A total of around eleven COVID-19 convalescent patients and a few SARS-CoV-2-naive healthy vaccine recipients were included in the full study. Cultures from other donors in the study were sequenced using the Oncomine TCR Beta short-read assay on an Illumina iSeq 100. General findings and caveats noted by the study authors: Among convalescent patients, the spike-reactive repertoire after vaccination was made up mainly of new vaccine-induced clones that were largely distinct from the clones induced by infection. The study was limited by a small number of convalescent patients and lacked early post-infection timepoints. Both infection-induced and vaccine-induced clones contracted markedly at late post-vaccination timepoints, which is consistent with waning T cell responses.

For this clone: No antigen is known for it. Qualities for individual bases were not recorded, and no much larger clone is one base off.

The germline V gene (reference sequence) gives CDR1 as MNHEY and CDR2 as SMNVEV. V sheds 1 base and J sheds 5 bases, leaving 12 bases between their ends. The CDR3 covers 14 residues, taking in both the cysteine and the phenylalanine. Only CDR3 DNA remains: 42 bases, in frame from the first base. In the ViraFEST assay, PBMC were stimulated with viral peptide pools, and antigen-specific CD4+ T cell clonotypes were then identified by expansion using TCR sequencing. After more than nine days of culture, CD4+ T cells were isolated with the EasySep CD4+ T cell isolation kit. PCR-confirmed SARS-CoV-2 infection had occurred in convalescent patients between March and December 2020, before the Alpha, Beta and Delta variants emerged in the United States. Each well held under 2.5 million PBMC cultured in IMDM containing approximately 5% human AB serum, 8 to 10 IU/ml IL-2 and gentamicin, along with around 9.1 ug/ml peptides. On days 3 and 7, half of the culture medium was replaced with fresh IL-2-containing medium. Each peptide stimulation condition was cultured in triplicate wells unless otherwise noted. PBMC were separated from whole blood using Ficoll-Paque Plus gradient centrifugation and were then either cryopreserved at -140C or used fresh. The overlapping peptide pools covered the spike proteins of SARS-CoV-2 as well as those of the common cold coronaviruses HCoV-NL63, HCoV-OC43 and HCoV-229E. Genomic DNA was extracted from cultured CD4+ T cells with the QIAamp micro DNA kit.

The library relied on the immunoSEQ multiplex PCR assay. DNA from the CD4+ T cells that had been cultured and isolated underwent TCR beta CDR3 sequencing. Per the original workflow: Non-productive TCR sequences were discarded, and reads were trimmed to the CDR3 region, with only CDR3s of 7 or more amino acids retained. Antigen-specific clonotypes were identified using the MANAFEST web app by comparison of expansion in peptide wells against reference cultures. To count as positive, a clone had to show expansion at FDR<0.05 compared with the reference and with all other wells, an odds ratio above 5, and a frequency above 0.1% in two replicate wells. A clonotype was called cross-reactive if it was significantly expanded both in SARS-CoV-2 spike wells and in at least one common cold coronavirus spike condition. Using the stringdist R package, CDR3 similarity was measured by Levenshtein distance, and unrooted trees were constructed with ape in R 3.6.1. Imported from immuneACCESS, the table was reduced by TCRdb to in-frame sequences with V and J called. These copies leave out some clones; in studies compared against another copy, an unresolved V gene accounts for under half, and the cause of the remainder is not known. Clonal size and the V and J genes are those of that table, whereas D and trimming came from the DNA. The sample contains tens of thousands of clones, roughly 72% of them found a single time. Clones ranked in the top ten supply more than 15% of the sample.

Sample: CD4+ T cells from PBMCs cultured with SARS-CoV-2 spike peptides, taken before COVID-19 vaccination. Taken with the paper, the label for cell subset or site translates to: SARS-CoV-2 spike overlapping peptide pool stimulation. This TCR was sampled from a human donor who had a prior SARS-CoV-2 infection. The chain couples TRBV27 to TRBJ2-7; a tentative D match to TRBD1 spans 5 bases. CDR3 region: CASSLLSGSDEQYF. The bases read TGTGCCAGCAGTTTATTATCAGGGTCGGACGAGCAGTACTTC.